What follows describes a single T cell receptor beta chain. Its antigen remains unknown. The data were taken from a study of T cells in Graves' hyperthyroidism and ophthalmopathy. Findings of the study overall: Most thyroid clonotypes expanded above 0.001 appeared in blood too. A model using 13 V-J features told ophthalmopathy apart from stable hyperthyroidism.

CDR3 length equals 15 residues. Germline V CDR1 and CDR2: SGHKS, YYEKEE (reference sequence). The junction had 11 bases not matched to a gene; V was cut back by 4 bases and J by 5 bases. The CDR3 regions of TCR beta were amplified from RNA transcripts. During a first-round RT-PCR of the TCR CDR3, the HTBI primer set was used. Using its own MiXCR run on the multiplex PCR reads, TCRdb lists one record per CDR3 protein. In the table there are approximately 400,000 distinct CDR3 sequences, around 14% of which are singletons. The rearrangement joins TRBV5-5 to TRBJ1-1; 7 nucleotides match TRBD1. The sequence derives from a young woman with Graves' hyperthyroidism. The sequenced material came from blood. CDR3 region: CASSAGQVGVTEAFF. CDR3 sequence (DNA): TGTGCCAGCAGCGCTGGACAGGTGGGGGTAACTGAAGCTTTCTTT. The entire variable domain, with the rest obtained from reference TRBV5-5 and TRBJ1-1, is as follows: DAGVTQSPTHLIKTRGQQVTLRCSPISGHKSVSWYQQVLGQGPQFIFQYYEKEERGRGNFPDRFSARQFPNYSSELNVNALLLGDSALYLCASSAGQVGVTEAFFGQGTRLTVV.